The sequence of this T cell receptor (beta chain) was determined in a study of blood T cell repertoires in COVID-19. Across the whole study: Samples representing acute and convalescent COVID-19 were sourced from the United States, Italy and Spain. T cells, B-cell-depleted T cells, or PBMCs provided the cDNA or gDNA that served as material.

This clone came up a few times. This same CDR3 is encoded by further DNA sequences in the sample. The repertoire was sequenced with immunoSEQ multiplex PCR; TCRdb's copy has only in-frame clones and lacks some. Seen here are about 99,000 clones, around 83% observed once, and the top ten hold under 2%. The CDR3 consists of 14 residues. CDR1 and CDR2 from the germline V gene are SNHLY and FYNNEI. V trimming: 2 bases; J trimming: 2 bases; junction bases outside the gene matches: 2. The origin of this receptor is a man in his 70s with active or convalescent COVID-19. The chain recombines TRBV2 with TRBJ1-2; 7 nucleotides match TRBD1. Sequencing used peripheral blood. The CDR3: CASSELGQNYGYTF. CDR3 bases: TGTGCCAGCAGTGAATTGGGACAGAACTATGGCTACACCTTC.